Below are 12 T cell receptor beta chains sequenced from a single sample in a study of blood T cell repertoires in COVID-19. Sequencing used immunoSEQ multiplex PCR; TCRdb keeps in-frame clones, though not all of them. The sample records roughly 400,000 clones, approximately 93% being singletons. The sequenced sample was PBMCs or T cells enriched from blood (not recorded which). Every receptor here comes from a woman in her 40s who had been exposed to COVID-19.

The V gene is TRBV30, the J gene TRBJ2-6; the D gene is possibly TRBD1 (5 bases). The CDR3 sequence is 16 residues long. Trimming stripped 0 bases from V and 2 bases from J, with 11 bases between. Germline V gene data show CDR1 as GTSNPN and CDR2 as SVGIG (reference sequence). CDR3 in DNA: TGTGCCTGGAGTGTACGGAAGACAGCTGGGGCCAACGTCCTGACTTTC. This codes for CAWSVRKTAGANVLTF.

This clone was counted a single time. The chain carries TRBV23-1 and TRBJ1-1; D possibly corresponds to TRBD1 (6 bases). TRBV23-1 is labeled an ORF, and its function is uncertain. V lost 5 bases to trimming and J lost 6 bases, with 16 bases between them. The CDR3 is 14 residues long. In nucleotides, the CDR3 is TGCGCCAGCAGTACCAAGAGGGGGTTGGCTGAAGCTTTCTTT. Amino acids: CASSTKRGLAEAFF.

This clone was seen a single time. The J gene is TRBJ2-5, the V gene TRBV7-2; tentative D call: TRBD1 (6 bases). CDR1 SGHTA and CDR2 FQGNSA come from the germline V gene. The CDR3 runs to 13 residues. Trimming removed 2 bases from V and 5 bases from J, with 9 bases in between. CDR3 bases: TGTGCCAGCAGCTTACAGGGGTCGGAGACCCAGTACTTC. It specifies CASSLQGSETQYF.

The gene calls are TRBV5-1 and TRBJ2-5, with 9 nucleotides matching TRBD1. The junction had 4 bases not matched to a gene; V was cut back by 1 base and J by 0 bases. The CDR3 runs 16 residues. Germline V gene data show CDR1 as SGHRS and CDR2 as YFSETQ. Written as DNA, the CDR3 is TGCGCCAGCAGCTTGAGGGGGACAGGGTACCAAGAGACCCAGTACTTC. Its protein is CASSLRGTGYQETQYF.

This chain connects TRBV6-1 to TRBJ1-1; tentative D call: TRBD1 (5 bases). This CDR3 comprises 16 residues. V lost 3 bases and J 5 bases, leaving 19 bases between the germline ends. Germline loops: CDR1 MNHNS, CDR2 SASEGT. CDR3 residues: CASSDFGRGEGTEAFF. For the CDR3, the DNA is TGTGCCAGCAGTGATTTTGGAAGGGGCGAAGGAACTGAAGCTTTCTTT.

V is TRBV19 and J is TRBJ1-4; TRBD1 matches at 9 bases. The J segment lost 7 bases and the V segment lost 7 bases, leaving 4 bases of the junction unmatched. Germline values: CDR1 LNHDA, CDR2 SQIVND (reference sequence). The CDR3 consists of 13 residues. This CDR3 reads CASINRGREKLFF. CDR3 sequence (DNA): TGTGCCAGTATCAACAGGGGGCGTGAAAAACTGTTTTTT.

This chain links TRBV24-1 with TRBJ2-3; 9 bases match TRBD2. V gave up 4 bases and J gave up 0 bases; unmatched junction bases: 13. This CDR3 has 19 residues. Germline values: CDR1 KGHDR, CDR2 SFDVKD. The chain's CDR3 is CATSDPTEERGASTDTQYF. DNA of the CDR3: TGTGCCACCAGTGACCCTACAGAGGAGCGGGGGGCGAGCACAGATACGCAGTATTTT.

The CDR3 loop is CASGVIAGLDPSGYTF. Here the CDR3 DNA reads TGTGCCAGCGGGGTCATTGCGGGGTTGGATCCCTCTGGCTACACCTTC. This sequence joins TRBV27 and TRBJ1-2; D call uncertain. Germline V gene sequence: CDR1 MNHEY, CDR2 SMNVEV (reference sequence). V was cut by 8 bases and J by 7 bases, with 26 bases left in between. The CDR3 length is 16 residues.

CDR3 loop: CASSLSPPLTGSGTEAFF. For the CDR3, the DNA is TGTGCCAGCAGTCTCAGCCCCCCCCTGACAGGGTCGGGAACTGAAGCTTTCTTT. V usage is TRBV7-6 and J usage is TRBJ1-1; TRBD1 matches at 7 bases. The length of the CDR3 is 18 residues. The germline V gene encodes CDR1 SGHVS and CDR2 FNYEAQ. The J segment lost 5 bases and the V segment lost 6 bases, leaving 21 bases of the junction unmatched. The full variable domain, with the rest looked up from reference TRBV7-6 and TRBJ1-1, is GAGVSQSPRYKVTKRGQDVALRCDPISGHVSLYWYRQALGQGPEFLTYFNYEAQQDKSGLPNDRFSAERPEGSISTLTIQRTEQRDSAMYRCASSLSPPLTGSGTEAFFGQGTRLTVV.

The CDR3 sequence: CASSTIGTDNEKLFF. Here the CDR3 DNA reads TGTGCCAGTAGTACTATAGGGACAGATAATGAAAAACTGTTTTTT. The V gene is TRBV19, the J gene TRBJ1-4; 7 positions match TRBD1. Germline lookup yields CDR1 LNHDA and CDR2 SQIVND (reference sequence). J gave up 4 bases and V 4 bases, and 6 bases lay outside the gene matches. The CDR3 spans 15 residues.

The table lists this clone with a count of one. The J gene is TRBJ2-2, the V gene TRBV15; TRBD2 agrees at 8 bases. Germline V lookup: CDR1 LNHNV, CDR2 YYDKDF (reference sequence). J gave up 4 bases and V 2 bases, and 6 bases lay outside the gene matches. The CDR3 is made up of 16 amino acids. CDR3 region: CATSRPRGGPTGELFF. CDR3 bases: TGTGCCACCAGCAGACCCCGCGGGGGGCCCACCGGGGAGCTGTTTTTT.

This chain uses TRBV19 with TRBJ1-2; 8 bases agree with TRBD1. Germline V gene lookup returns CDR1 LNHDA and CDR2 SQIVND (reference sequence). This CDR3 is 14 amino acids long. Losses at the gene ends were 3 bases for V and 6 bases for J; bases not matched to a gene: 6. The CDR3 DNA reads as TGTGCCAGTAGTATGACAGGGGTTAAAGATGGCTACACCTTC. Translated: CASSMTGVKDGYTF.